Below, 4 T cell receptor beta chains from the same sample are listed, as sequenced in a study of T cell responses to AZD1222 COVID-19 vaccine. Data came from immunoSEQ multiplex PCR; TCRdb stores just in-frame clones and leaves some out. The table records approximately 100,000 clones, around 94% of them present only once. The starting material was peripheral blood, obtained on day 0 of AZD1222 vaccination. Receptors were obtained from an adult in good health.

The V gene is TRBV19, the J gene TRBJ2-5; 9 bases agree with TRBD1. The CDR3 has 14 amino acids. Germline-derived CDR1 and CDR2 are LNHDA and SQIVND (reference sequence). V lost 8 bases, J lost 4 bases, and 8 bases stayed unmatched. The CDR3 protein is CASGQGRELETQYF. DNA for the CDR3: TGTGCCAGTGGACAGGGGCGAGAACTAGAGACCCAGTACTTC.

The chain uses TRBV18 and TRBJ1-4; a possible D gene is TRBD1 (6 bases). The CDR3 totals 13 residues. Germline V CDR1 and CDR2: KGHSH, LQKENI. V lost 5 bases, J lost 4 bases, and 8 bases lay in between. CDR3 residues: CASSTGLNEKLFF. The CDR3 DNA follows: TGTGCCAGCTCAACAGGGCTTAATGAAAAACTGTTTTTT.

This clone showed up just once. CDR3 in amino acids: CASSLMARDNQPQHF. DNA of the CDR3: TGTGCCAGCAGCTTAATGGCCCGGGACAATCAGCCCCAGCATTTT. This chain joins TRBV7-2 and TRBJ1-5; unclear D gene. Germline CDR1 is SGHTA and CDR2 is FQGNSA. Deletions cut 2 bases from V and 3 bases from J, with 11 bases between. There are 15 residues in the CDR3.

The chain is built from TRBV9 and TRBJ2-6; TRBD2 is a possible D gene (5 bases). The CDR3 has 17 amino acids. Per germline, CDR1 SGDLS and CDR2 YYNGEE. V was clipped by 8 bases and J by 0 bases, with 18 bases between them. The CDR3 bases are TGTGCCAGTGGCGAGGGAACATACCGCTCTGGGGCCAACGTCCTGACTTTC. The encoded protein is CASGEGTYRSGANVLTF.